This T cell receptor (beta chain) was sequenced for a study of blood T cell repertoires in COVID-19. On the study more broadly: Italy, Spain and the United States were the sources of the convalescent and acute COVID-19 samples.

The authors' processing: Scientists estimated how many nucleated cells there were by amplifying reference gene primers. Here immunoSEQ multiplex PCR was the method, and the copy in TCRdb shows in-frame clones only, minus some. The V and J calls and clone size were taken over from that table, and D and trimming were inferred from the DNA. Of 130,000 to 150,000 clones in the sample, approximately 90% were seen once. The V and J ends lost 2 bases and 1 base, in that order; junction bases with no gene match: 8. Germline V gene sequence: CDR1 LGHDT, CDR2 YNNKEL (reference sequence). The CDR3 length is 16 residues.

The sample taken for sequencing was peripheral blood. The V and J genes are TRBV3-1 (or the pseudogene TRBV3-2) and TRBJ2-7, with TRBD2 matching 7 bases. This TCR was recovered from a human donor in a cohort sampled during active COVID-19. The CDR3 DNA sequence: TGTGCCAGCAGCCAAAGCGGAGCGGGGCGTTCCTACGAGCAGTACTTC. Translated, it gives CASSQSGAGRSYEQYF.